A single sample is the source of the 16 T cell receptor beta chains below, sequenced in a study of T-cell memory formation after mild COVID-19 (dated by TCRdb to the early 2020s). Library construction relied on 5' RACE. Instrument used: Illumina NovaSeq 6000. TCRdb passed the public sequencing reads through fastp at Q25 and MiXCR, retaining productive beta sequences. Each entry merges the rows of one CDR3 protein and shows their most common DNA and genes. The sample table records just under 150,000 distinct CDR3 sequences; 6% to 6.5% of these occur just once. 2% to 2.5% of the sample is taken by the ten largest. Sequenced: PBMCs or a T cell subset sorted from them (not recorded which). The origin of the receptors is an adult woman who had mild COVID-19 (a few samples of this study predate the infection). The sample titles of this study are shuffled in the database, so cell type and time point are left out; the donor was told from shared clones.

The chain couples TRBV20-1 to TRBJ1-6, with a possible D match to TRBD1 (5 bases). Germline CDR1 is DFQATT and CDR2 is SNEGSKA (reference sequence). The V end lost 1 base, the J end lost 7 bases, and 14 bases lay between the germline ends. The CDR3 has 15 residues. CDR3 sequence: CSARVPGWGNSPLHF. DNA of the CDR3: TGCAGTGCTAGAGTCCCTGGGTGGGGGAATTCACCCCTCCACTTT.

This clonotype showed up just a few times. This chain uses TRBV6-5 with TRBJ1-4, with D uncertain. The CDR3 runs to 15 residues. Germline-derived CDR1 and CDR2 are MNHEY and SVGAGI. With 6 bases removed from V and 12 bases from J, the gap between germline ends came to 23 bases. The CDR3, as DNA: TGTGCCAGCAGACCCACGACGGGCTCGATAGGAGAACTGTTTTTT. Translation gives CASRPTTGSIGELFF.

The chain couples TRBV12-3 or TRBV12-4 to TRBJ1-5; a weak D match, TRBD1 (6 bases). Trimming left V 1 base short and J 1 base short, with 8 bases between. The CDR3 contains 15 residues. The CDR3 sequence is CASSLGGQSNQPQHF. The DNA of the CDR3 is TGTGCCAGCAGTTTAGGGGGGCAGAGCAATCAGCCCCAGCATTTT.

The chain joins TRBV7-8 to TRBJ1-4, with D hard to call. Germline CDR1 is SGHVS and CDR2 is FQNEAQ. The CDR3 loop spans 15 amino acids. The V end lost 1 base, the J end lost 6 bases, and 12 bases lay between the germline ends. CDR3 region: CASSLGVGPDEKLFF. CDR3 DNA: TGTGCCAGCAGCTTAGGGGTTGGTCCGGATGAAAAACTGTTTTTT.

The J gene is TRBJ2-6, the V gene TRBV2; D may be TRBD1 or TRBD2 (5 bases each). The CDR3 is 14 residues long. Germline V gene data show CDR1 as SNHLY and CDR2 as FYNNEI. The V end was cut by 6 bases, the J end by 1 base, with 7 bases between. CDR3 residues: CASRRGSGANVLTF. CDR3 nucleotides: TGTGCCAGCAGGAGGGGTTCTGGGGCCAACGTCCTGACTTTC.

This clonotype was detected a few times. The chain uses TRBV15 and TRBJ2-7, with a possible D match to TRBD1 (5 bases). The germline V and J ends were trimmed by 0 bases and 5 bases, with 11 bases remaining between them. The CDR3 has 14 amino acids. CDR1 is LNHNV, CDR2 YYDKDF, per germline (reference sequence). The CDR3 DNA reads as TGTGCCACCAGCAGAGATGTGGGGCCCAACGAGCAGTACTTC. Protein sequence: CATSRDVGPNEQYF.

This clonotype was detected many times. The gene calls are TRBV19 and TRBJ2-2, with no clear D. Deletions cut 6 bases from V and 4 bases from J, with 6 bases between. The CDR3 spans 12 residues. From germline, CDR1 is LNHDA and CDR2 SQIVND (reference sequence). CDR3 amino acids: CASRGFTGELFF. CDR3 in DNA: TGTGCCAGTAGGGGTTTCACCGGGGAGCTGTTTTTT.

This clonotype was counted at least ten times. V gene TRBV6-5 combines with J gene TRBJ2-1, with 7 nucleotides matching TRBD2. V gave up 6 bases and J gave up 6 bases; unmatched junction bases: 5. Per germline, CDR1 MNHEY and CDR2 SVGAGI. The CDR3 is made up of 13 amino acids. This CDR3 reads CASRRLAANEQFF. In DNA form, the CDR3 reads TGTGCCAGCAGGCGACTAGCCGCCAATGAGCAGTTCTTC.

This clonotype was seen a handful of times. The gene calls are TRBV5-1 and TRBJ2-2, with TRBD1 as a possible D gene (6 bases). The ends were cut back, 4 bases at V and 4 bases at J, with 14 bases in the middle. Germline assignment: CDR1 SGHRS and CDR2 YFSETQ. CDR3 size: 15 residues. The CDR3 here is CASSLREGVTGELFF. In nucleotides, the CDR3 is TGCGCCAGCAGCCTCCGAGAGGGGGTCACCGGGGAGCTGTTTTTT.

Remarks on this clonotype: A much larger clone differs by one base, so this may be a read error. The chain couples TRBV7-2 to TRBJ1-1, with a tentative D call TRBD1 (6 bases). In germline, CDR1 is SGHTA, CDR2 FQGNSA. The CDR3 is made up of 16 amino acids. Trimming removed 5 bases from V and 4 bases from J, with 20 bases in between. This CDR3 is CASSHLGGAGGTEAFF. DNA for the CDR3: TGTGCCAGCAGCCACTTGGGGGGGGCAGGAGGCACTGAAGCTTTCTTT.

This clonotype was counted ten times or more. The chain recombines TRBV12-3 or TRBV12-4 with TRBJ1-2, with unresolved D. V lost 7 bases, J lost 4 bases, and 10 bases lay in between. This CDR3 is 12 amino acids long. The CDR3 loop reads CASTKQSYGYTF. The CDR3 nucleotides read TGTGCCAGCACCAAACAGAGCTATGGCTACACCTTC.

There are a few counts of this clonotype. The chain links TRBV25-1 to TRBJ2-5; the D gene is possibly TRBD1 (6 bases). The V end lost 1 base, the J end lost 4 bases, and 16 bases lay between the germline ends. This CDR3 comprises 16 residues. Germline assignment: CDR1 MGHDK and CDR2 SYGVNS. The DNA for the CDR3 is TGTGCCAGCAGTGAATCCGGGACACGGCATAGAGAGACCCAGTACTTC. Translation gives CASSESGTRHRETQYF.

This clonotype occurred a few times. The chain carries TRBV12-5 and TRBJ2-1; unclear D gene. CDR1 LGHNT and CDR2 FRNRAP come from the germline V gene. V was trimmed by 3 bases and J by 9 bases, leaving 6 bases between them. CDR3 length: 11 amino acids. Here the CDR3 DNA reads TGTGCTAGTGGTTTTGCGATTGAGCAGTTCTTC. Its protein is CASGFAIEQFF.

This clonotype was counted ten times or more. The V and J genes are TRBV5-1 and TRBJ2-1; D is unresolved. The CDR3 runs to 14 residues. In germline, CDR1 is SGHRS, CDR2 YFSETQ. V lost 1 base and J 5 bases, leaving 10 bases between the germline ends. In DNA, the CDR3 is TGCGCCAGCAGCTTGTTGCAGGATAACAATGAGCAGTTCTTC. Its protein product is CASSLLQDNNEQFF.

V and J are TRBV6-1 and TRBJ2-2; D is uncertain. Germline CDR1 MNHNS, CDR2 SASEGT. CDR3 length: 15 amino acids. Trimming took 6 bases from V and 1 from J, leaving 12 bases between them. The CDR3 DNA reads TGTGCCAGCAGACCGACAAGAAAGAACACCGGGGAGCTGTTTTTT. This encodes CASRPTRKNTGELFF.

This clonotype has more than one count but fewer than ten. CDR3 sequence reads: CASSRMTSGSHEQYF. Written as DNA, the CDR3 is TGTGCCAGCAGTCGGATGACTAGCGGGAGCCACGAGCAGTACTTC. The chain carries TRBV2 and TRBJ2-7, with 12 bases lining up with TRBD2. Trimming cost V 5 bases and J 5 bases; bases outside gene matches: 7. The germline CDR1 and CDR2 sequences are SNHLY and FYNNEI. This CDR3 is built from 15 residues.